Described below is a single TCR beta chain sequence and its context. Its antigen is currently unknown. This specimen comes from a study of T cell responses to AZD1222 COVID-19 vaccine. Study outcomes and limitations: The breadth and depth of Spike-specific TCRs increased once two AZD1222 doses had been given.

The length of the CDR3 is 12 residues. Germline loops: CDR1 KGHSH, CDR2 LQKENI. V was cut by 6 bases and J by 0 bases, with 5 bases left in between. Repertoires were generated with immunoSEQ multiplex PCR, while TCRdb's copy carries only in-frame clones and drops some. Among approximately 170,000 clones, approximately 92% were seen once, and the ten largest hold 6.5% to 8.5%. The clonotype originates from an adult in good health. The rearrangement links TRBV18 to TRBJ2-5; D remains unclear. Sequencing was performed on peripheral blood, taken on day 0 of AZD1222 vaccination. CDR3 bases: TGTGCCAGCTCCCCATACCAAGAGACCCAGTACTTC. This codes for CASSPYQETQYF.